This T cell receptor beta chain was identified during a study of Graves' ophthalmopathy and Graves' hyperthyroidism. Study-level information: Blood was drawn at initial diagnosis, before any treatment.

This clonotype was picked up many times. Its target is unknown. Study findings and constraints: Most expanded clonotypes in thyroid above 0.001 frequency also showed up in blood.

V was pared by 5 bases and J by 4 bases, with 9 bases of the junction left unmatched. Per germline, CDR1 SGHNT and CDR2 YENEEA. The CDR3 runs 15 residues. RNA transcripts provided the template for amplifying TCR beta CDR3 regions. After a first-round RT-PCR with HTBI primers, a second-round multiplex PCR was run. One entry per CDR3 protein results from TCRdb running MiXCR on the multiplex PCR reads. Altogether fewer than 600,000 distinct CDR3 sequences are present, roughly an eighth being singletons, with the ten largest covering roughly 9.8%. Researchers turned away patients with other autoimmune diseases, uncontrolled infections, pregnancy or lactation.

The clonotype comes from a woman in her 30s with Graves' ophthalmopathy. The material sequenced was blood. V and J are TRBV11-3 and TRBJ2-7; TRBD1 aligns across 9 bases. CDR3 DNA sequence: TGTGCCAGCAGCAAGACCGGGACAGGGTATTACGAGCAGTACTTC. It translates to CASSKTGTGYYEQYF.